This T cell receptor beta chain was found in a study of blood T cell repertoires in COVID-19. Authors' data handling: Estimates of nucleated cell counts were drawn from the amplification of reference gene primers. Clones were read by immunoSEQ multiplex PCR, and TCRdb kept only the in-frame ones, dropping some. V and J calls and clone size are copied from that table; D and trimming were computed from the DNA. The data show some 400,000 clones, with over 75% seen just once and 1.1% held by the top ten. The cohort comprised adults aged about 18 to 89 years residing in under 25 US areas. Participants' reported clinical history set cohort assignment. Symptom resolution, clearance, or two negative PCRs marked donors in Cohort 3 as recovered. The germline gives CDR1 LNHDA, CDR2 SQIVND (reference sequence). The trim removed 5 bases at V and 6 bases at J, leaving 4 bases unmatched. The CDR3 consists of 15 residues.

The sequence was obtained from a man aged 25-45 years who had recovered from COVID-19. Input material: PBMCs or T cells enriched from blood (not recorded which). This sequence joins TRBV19 and TRBJ2-3; 14 positions agree with TRBD2. The CDR3 sequence is CASSFRLAGGDTQYF. CDR3 nucleotides: TGTGCCAGTAGTTTCAGACTAGCGGGAGGGGATACGCAGTATTTT.